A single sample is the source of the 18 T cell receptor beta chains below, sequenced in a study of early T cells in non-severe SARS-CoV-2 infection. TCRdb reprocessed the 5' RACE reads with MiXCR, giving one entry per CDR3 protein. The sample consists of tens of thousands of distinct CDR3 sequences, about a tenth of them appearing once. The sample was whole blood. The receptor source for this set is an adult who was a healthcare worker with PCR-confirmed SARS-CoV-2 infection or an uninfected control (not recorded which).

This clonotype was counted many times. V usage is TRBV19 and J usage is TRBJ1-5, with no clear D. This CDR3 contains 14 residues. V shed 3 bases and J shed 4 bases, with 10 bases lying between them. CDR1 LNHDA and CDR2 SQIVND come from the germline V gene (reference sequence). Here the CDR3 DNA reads TGTGCCAGTAGTATGCCCCGGGGTAATCAGCCCCAGCATTTT. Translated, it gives CASSMPRGNQPQHF.

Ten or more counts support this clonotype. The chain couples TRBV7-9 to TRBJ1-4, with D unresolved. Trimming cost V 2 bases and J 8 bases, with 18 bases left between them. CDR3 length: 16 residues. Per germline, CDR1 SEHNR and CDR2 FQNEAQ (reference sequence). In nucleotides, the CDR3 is TGTGCCAGCAGCTTATTTGGGTCAAACAGCGGAGAAAAACTGTTTTTT. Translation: CASSLFGSNSGEKLFF.

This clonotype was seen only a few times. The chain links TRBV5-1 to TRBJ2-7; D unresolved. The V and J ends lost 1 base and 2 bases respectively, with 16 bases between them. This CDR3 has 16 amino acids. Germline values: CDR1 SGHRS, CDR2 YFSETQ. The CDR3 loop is CASSLRVSELPYEQYF. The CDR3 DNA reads TGCGCCAGCAGCTTGCGGGTTTCGGAACTACCCTACGAGCAGTACTTC.

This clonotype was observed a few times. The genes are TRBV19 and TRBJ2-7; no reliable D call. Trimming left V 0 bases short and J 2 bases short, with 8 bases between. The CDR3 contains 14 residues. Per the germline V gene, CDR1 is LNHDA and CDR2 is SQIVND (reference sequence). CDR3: CASSIDGQTYEQYF. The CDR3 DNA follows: TGTGCCAGTAGTATAGATGGGCAGACCTACGAGCAGTACTTC. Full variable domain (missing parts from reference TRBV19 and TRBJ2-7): DGGITQSPKYLFRKEGQNVTLSCEQNLNHDAMYWYRQDPGQGLRLIYYSQIVNDFQKGDIAEGYSVSREKKESFPLTVTSAQKNPTAFYLCASSIDGQTYEQYFGPGTRLTVT.

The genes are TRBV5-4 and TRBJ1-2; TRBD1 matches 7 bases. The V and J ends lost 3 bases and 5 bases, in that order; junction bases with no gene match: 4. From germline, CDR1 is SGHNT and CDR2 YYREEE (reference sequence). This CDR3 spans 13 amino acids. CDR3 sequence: CASSYGQEYGYTF. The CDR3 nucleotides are TGTGCCAGCAGCTACGGACAGGAATATGGCTACACCTTC.

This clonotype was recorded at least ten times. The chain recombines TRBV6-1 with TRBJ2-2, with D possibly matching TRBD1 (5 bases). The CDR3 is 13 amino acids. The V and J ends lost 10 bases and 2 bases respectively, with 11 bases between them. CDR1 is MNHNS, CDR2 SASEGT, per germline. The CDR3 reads CATPQDNTGELFF. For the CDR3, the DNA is TGTGCCACGCCACAGGATAACACCGGGGAGCTGTTTTTT.

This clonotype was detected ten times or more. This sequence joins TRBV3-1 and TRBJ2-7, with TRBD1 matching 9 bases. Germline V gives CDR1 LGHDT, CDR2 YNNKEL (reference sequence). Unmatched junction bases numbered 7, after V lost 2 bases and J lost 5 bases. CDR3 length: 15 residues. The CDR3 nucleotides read TGTGCCAGCAGCCAAATTCCCGGACAGGGGAACGAGCAGTACTTC. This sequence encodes CASSQIPGQGNEQYF.

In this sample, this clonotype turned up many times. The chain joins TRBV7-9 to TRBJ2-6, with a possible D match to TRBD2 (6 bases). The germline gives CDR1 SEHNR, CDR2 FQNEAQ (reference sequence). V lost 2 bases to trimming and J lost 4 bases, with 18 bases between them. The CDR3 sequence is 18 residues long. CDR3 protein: CASSLILAVGRGANVLTF. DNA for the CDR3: TGTGCCAGCAGCTTAATTTTAGCGGTTGGGAGAGGGGCCAACGTCCTGACTTTC.

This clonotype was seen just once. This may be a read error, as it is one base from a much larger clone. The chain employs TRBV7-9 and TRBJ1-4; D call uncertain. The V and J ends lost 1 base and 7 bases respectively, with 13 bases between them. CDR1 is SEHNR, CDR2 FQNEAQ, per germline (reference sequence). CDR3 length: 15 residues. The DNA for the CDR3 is TGTGCCAGCAGCTTAGGGGAGGCGTATGGTGAAAAACTGTTTTTT. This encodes CASSLGEAYGEKLFF.

The CDR3 sequence: CSAAAHTEAFF. The CDR3 DNA reads TGCAGTGCGGCCGCGCACACTGAAGCTTTCTTT. The chain uses TRBV20-1 and TRBJ1-1, with unresolved D. This CDR3 contains 11 residues. V was pared by 6 bases and J by 3 bases, with 8 bases between. Germline V lookup: CDR1 DFQATT, CDR2 SNEGSKA (reference sequence).

DNA of the CDR3: TGTGCCACCAGTGAAAGGACCTTCGATTTCAATCAGCCCCAGCATTTT. Its protein is CATSERTFDFNQPQHF. The genes are TRBV24-1 and TRBJ1-5, with D unclear. Germline lookup yields CDR1 KGHDR and CDR2 SFDVKD. CDR3 length equals 16 residues. The V end was cut by 4 bases, the J end by 3 bases, with 15 bases between.

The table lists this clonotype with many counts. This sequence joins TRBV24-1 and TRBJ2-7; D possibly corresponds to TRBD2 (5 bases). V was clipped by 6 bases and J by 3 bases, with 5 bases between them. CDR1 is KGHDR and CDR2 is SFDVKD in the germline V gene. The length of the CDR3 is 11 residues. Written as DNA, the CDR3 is TGTGCCACCAGTCGGGACTACGAGCAGTACTTC. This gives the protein CATSRDYEQYF.

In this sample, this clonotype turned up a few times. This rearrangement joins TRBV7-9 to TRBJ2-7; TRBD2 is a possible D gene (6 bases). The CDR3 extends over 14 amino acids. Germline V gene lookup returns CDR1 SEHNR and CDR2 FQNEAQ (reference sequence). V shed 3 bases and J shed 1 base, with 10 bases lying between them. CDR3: CASSLTGLSYEQYF. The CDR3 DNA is TGTGCCAGCAGCTTGACGGGACTTTCCTACGAGCAGTACTTC.

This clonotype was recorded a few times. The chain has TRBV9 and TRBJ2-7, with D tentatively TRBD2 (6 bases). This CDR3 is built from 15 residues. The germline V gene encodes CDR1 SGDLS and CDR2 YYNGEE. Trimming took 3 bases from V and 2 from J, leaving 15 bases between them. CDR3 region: CASSAGEAGPYEQYF. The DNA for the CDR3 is TGTGCCAGCAGCGCTGGGGAGGCTGGACCCTACGAGCAGTACTTC.

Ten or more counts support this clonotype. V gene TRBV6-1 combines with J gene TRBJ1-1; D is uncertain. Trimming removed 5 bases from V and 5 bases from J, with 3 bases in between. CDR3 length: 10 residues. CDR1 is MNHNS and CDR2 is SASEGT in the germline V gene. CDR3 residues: CASSHTEAFF. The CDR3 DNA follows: TGTGCCAGCAGTCATACTGAAGCTTTCTTT.

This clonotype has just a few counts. CDR3 residues: CSVKLAGYNEQFF. DNA of the CDR3: TGCAGCGTTAAACTAGCGGGTTACAATGAGCAGTTCTTC. The J gene is TRBJ2-1, the V gene TRBV29-1; 9 bases are a match to TRBD2. Looked up from germline, CDR1 is SQVTM and CDR2 is ANQGSEA. There are 13 residues in the CDR3. V shed 5 bases and J 4 bases; nucleotides not matched to a gene: 3.

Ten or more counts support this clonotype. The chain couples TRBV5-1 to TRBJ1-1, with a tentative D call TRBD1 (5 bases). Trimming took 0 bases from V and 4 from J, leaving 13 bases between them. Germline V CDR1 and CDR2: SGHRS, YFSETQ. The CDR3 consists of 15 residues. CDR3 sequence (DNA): TGCGCCAGCAGCTTGGTTGCTGGGACGACCACTGAAGCTTTCTTT. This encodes CASSLVAGTTTEAFF.

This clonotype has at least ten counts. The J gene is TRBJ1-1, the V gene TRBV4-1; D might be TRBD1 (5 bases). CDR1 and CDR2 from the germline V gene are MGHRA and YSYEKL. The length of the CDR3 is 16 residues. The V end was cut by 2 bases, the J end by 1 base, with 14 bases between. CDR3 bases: TGCGCCAGCAGCCAATCTTCGGGACTTTGGAACACTGAAGCTTTCTTT. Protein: CASSQSSGLWNTEAFF.